Listed here is a single TCR beta chain. Its antigen is unknown. The PCR made use of 60 Vbeta and 13 Jbeta primers. In the authors' methods: It was a later analysis that counted roughly 80 million unique TCR beta chains, of which some 9.9 million were shared. TCRdb's table, derived via immunoSEQ multiplex PCR, lists solely in-frame clones and lacks some. V, J and clone size are taken as reported in that table, and D and trimming were inferred from the DNA itself. The sample records 130,000 to 150,000 clones, 65% to 85% being singletons. This sample was taken from a study of cytomegalovirus exposure and HLA in healthy donors. Findings of the study overall: Most subjects had HLA-A and HLA-B alleles reportedly predicted accurately by TCR beta sequences. Earlier results showed most TCR beta V segments being productive about 87% or about 30% of the time. A later analysis reported that several of the most significant clusters appeared to be linked to common viral pathogens, among them Epstein-Barr virus.

This CDR3 has 14 residues. V lost 4 bases and J lost 7; bases outside the gene matches: 5. Germline-derived CDR1 and CDR2 are SGHDT and YYEEEE. The sample comprised PBMCs. This receptor was identified in a woman between 40 and 50 years old in good health and CMV-seropositive. V is TRBV5-6 and J is TRBJ1-4; 9 bases are a match to TRBD1. In DNA form, the CDR3 reads TGTGCCAGCAGCACCGGGACAGGGTCTGAAAAACTGTTTTTT. Protein: CASSTGTGSEKLFF. Full variable domain (remainder filled in from reference TRBV5-6 and TRBJ1-4): DAGVTQSPTHLIKTRGQQVTLRCSPKSGHDTVSWYQQALGQGPQFIFQYYEEEERQRGNFPDRFSGHQFPNYSSELNVNALLLGDSALYLCASSTGTGSEKLFFGSGTQLSVL.